A selection of T cell receptor beta chains follows, all from one sample in a study of T cell responses to AZD1222 COVID-19 vaccine. Data came from immunoSEQ multiplex PCR; TCRdb stores just in-frame clones and leaves some out. This sample has approximately 100,000 clones, with around 90% found just once. Sequencing was performed on peripheral blood, taken 28 days after the second AZD1222 dose. The receptors originated from an adult who received the AZD1222 COVID-19 vaccine. CDR3s include the opening cysteine and the closing phenylalanine or tryptophan. A D gene is named only where the DNA matches it firmly. The size field is filled for only some rows; it gives once, few, many or a size class.

clone_size	v_call	d_call	j_call	cdr3_aa	cdr3_nt
once	TRBV30	TRBD1	TRBJ2-2	CAWSGDRAVQLFF	TGTGCCTGGAGTGGGGACAGGGCGGTTCAGCTGTTTTTT
NA	TRBV5-1	NA	TRBJ2-7	CASSLELGVGDEQYF	TGCGCCAGCAGCTTGGAATTAGGGGTTGGCGACGAGCAGTACTTC
NA	TRBV25-1	NA	TRBJ1-2	CASSELGDISYTF	TGTGCCAGCAGTGAATTGGGGGATATAAGCTACACCTTC
NA	TRBV13	TRBD1	TRBJ2-2	CASSLGQGGTGELFF	TGTGCCAGCAGCTTAGGACAGGGGGGAACCGGGGAGCTGTTTTTT
NA	TRBV7-9	NA	TRBJ2-2	CASSFLITGELFF	TGTGCCAGCAGCTTCCTCATTACCGGGGAGCTGTTTTTT
NA	TRBV7-2	NA	TRBJ1-1	CASSLEWGRGTEAFF	TGTGCCAGCAGCTTAGAATGGGGAAGGGGGACTGAAGCTTTCTTT
NA	TRBV6-5	NA	TRBJ2-7	CASSYEGFEQYF	TGTGCCAGCAGTTACGAAGGGTTCGAGCAGTACTTC
NA	TRBV24-1	NA	TRBJ2-3	CATSDPQGPSTDTQYF	TGTGCCACCAGTGATCCCCAGGGGCCTAGCACAGATACGCAGTATTTT
NA	TRBV29-1	NA	TRBJ1-2	CSASSLDSGYTF	TGCAGCGCCTCATCTTTGGACTCTGGCTACACCTTC
NA	TRBV5-1	TRBD1	TRBJ2-5	CASGGTGTRETQYF	TGCGCCAGCGGGGGGACAGGGACGAGAGAGACCCAGTACTTC
NA	TRBV9	NA	TRBJ2-3	CASSVDSITDTQYF	TGTGCCAGCAGCGTAGATAGTATCACAGATACGCAGTATTTT
NA	TRBV28	TRBD1	TRBJ1-5	CASSFSTGASQYSNQPQHF	TGTGCCAGCAGTTTCTCGACAGGGGCTTCGCAATATAGCAATCAGCCCCAGCATTTT
NA	TRBV5-1	TRBD1	TRBJ2-7	CASSLLPGQGSYEQYF	TGCGCCAGCAGCTTGCTTCCGGGACAGGGATCCTACGAGCAGTACTTC
few	TRBV5-1	TRBD1	TRBJ2-7	CASSLNWDSPYEQYF	TGCGCCAGCAGCTTAAATTGGGACAGTCCCTACGAGCAGTACTTC
few	TRBV28	NA	TRBJ1-1	CASSFSGTEAFF	TGTGCCAGCAGTTTCTCTGGCACTGAAGCTTTCTTT
NA	TRBV11-3	NA	TRBJ2-2	CASSLAGNTGELFF	TGTGCCAGCAGCTTAGCGGGGAACACCGGGGAGCTGTTTTTT
NA	TRBV9	NA	TRBJ2-3	CASSPGGRPSGTDTQYF	TGTGCCAGCAGCCCAGGGGGTCGGCCTAGCGGGACAGATACGCAGTATTTT
NA	TRBV28	NA	TRBJ1-5	CASSPWDFFSPPQPQHF	TGTGCCAGCAGTCCCTGGGACTTCTTCTCCCCCCCCCAGCCCCAGCATTTT
NA	TRBV29-1	NA	TRBJ2-2	CSVEDRVGATGPTGELFF	TGCAGCGTTGAAGATCGGGTAGGAGCTACGGGGCCCACCGGGGAGCTGTTTTTT
once	TRBV2	NA	TRBJ2-1	CASSPSTGTWDNEQFF	TGTGCCAGCAGTCCTTCTACAGGGACGTGGGACAATGAGCAGTTCTTC
NA	TRBV27	NA	TRBJ1-1	CASSLRSRGWNTEAFF	TGTGCCAGCAGTTTAAGGTCTAGGGGTTGGAATACTGAAGCTTTCTTT
NA	TRBV7-9	NA	TRBJ2-4	CASRMWDSSGPLAKNIQYF	TGTGCCAGCAGGATGTGGGATTCCTCAGGCCCGCTAGCCAAAAACATTCAGTACTTC
NA	TRBV12-3/TRBV12-4	NA	TRBJ1-1	CASSFMENTEAFF	TGTGCCAGCAGTTTCATGGAGAACACTGAAGCTTTCTTT
NA	TRBV4-2	TRBD1	TRBJ2-3	CASSRQQRTGPLDTQYF	TGTGCCAGCAGCCGGCAACAACGGACAGGGCCGCTGGATACGCAGTATTTT
NA	TRBV4-2	NA	TRBJ1-1	CASSIDYRELPFF	TGTGCCAGCAGTATTGACTACAGGGAATTACCTTTCTTT
once	TRBV7-6	TRBD2	TRBJ2-7	CASSPFAGLAGRGSYEQYF	TGTGCCAGCAGCCCCTTTGCAGGGCTAGCGGGAAGGGGTTCCTACGAGCAGTACTTC
NA	TRBV2	TRBD1	TRBJ1-2	CASSVEQGQDYGYTF	TGTGCCAGCAGTGTCGAACAGGGGCAGGACTATGGCTACACCTTC
NA	TRBV10-3	NA	TRBJ2-7	CAISLQGGGNEQYF	TGTGCCATCAGTCTTCAGGGGGGGGGAAACGAGCAGTACTTC
NA	TRBV28	NA	TRBJ1-1	CASSFSGNTEAFF	TGTGCCAGCAGTTTTTCAGGGAACACTGAAGCTTTCTTT
NA	TRBV27	TRBD1	TRBJ2-1	CASSLYRGQAYNEQFF	TGTGCCAGCAGTTTATATAGGGGACAGGCCTACAATGAGCAGTTCTTC
NA	TRBV11-3	NA	TRBJ2-3	CASSSPLTDTQYF	TGTGCCAGCAGCTCGCCCCTCACAGATACGCAGTATTTT
NA	TRBV15	TRBD2	TRBJ2-7	CATSRGGTSGGYEQYF	TGTGCCACCAGCAGAGGGGGGACTAGCGGAGGGTACGAGCAGTACTTC
NA	TRBV28	NA	TRBJ1-2	CASRWTGGYGYTF	TGTGCCAGCAGATGGACTGGTGGGTATGGCTACACCTTC
NA	TRBV5-1	TRBD1	TRBJ2-2	CASSADRGAGELFF	TGCGCCAGCAGCGCTGACAGGGGGGCCGGGGAGCTGTTTTTT
NA	TRBV9	TRBD1	TRBJ2-1	CASSLYRQGSYNEQFF	TGTGCCAGCAGCCTGTATCGACAGGGTTCCTACAATGAGCAGTTCTTC
NA	TRBV2	NA	TRBJ2-1	CASRKVLVGDEQFF	TGTGCCAGCAGAAAAGTTCTAGTGGGGGATGAGCAGTTCTTC
NA	TRBV6-2/TRBV6-3	TRBD2	TRBJ2-1	CASSTRTSQFF	TGTGCCAGCAGTACCCGGACTAGTCAGTTCTTC
NA	TRBV4-3	NA	TRBJ1-1	CASSQFNRGTEAFF	TGCGCCAGCAGCCAATTTAATAGGGGCACTGAAGCTTTCTTT
NA	TRBV7-3	TRBD2	TRBJ2-3	CASSSSGLADDITDTQYF	TGTGCCAGCAGCTCGTCGGGACTAGCGGATGATATCACAGATACGCAGTATTTT
once	TRBV6-5	TRBD1	TRBJ1-3	CASRTGGRNTIYF	TGTGCCAGCAGGACAGGGGGCAGAAACACCATATATTTT
once	TRBV19	TRBD1	TRBJ2-5	CASTHKTGGEETQYF	TGTGCCAGTACCCATAAGACAGGGGGAGAAGAGACCCAGTACTTC
NA	TRBV3-1/TRBV3-2	NA	TRBJ1-2	CASSGLREGRGYTF	TGTGCCAGCAGTGGACTCAGGGAAGGAAGGGGCTACACCTTC
NA	TRBV3-1/TRBV3-2	TRBD2	TRBJ2-5	CASSQEEREGLGLETQYF	TGTGCCAGCAGCCAAGAAGAGCGGGAGGGCCTTGGTCTAGAGACCCAGTACTTC
NA	TRBV5-6	NA	TRBJ2-7	CASSFRYSYEQYF	TGTGCCAGCAGCTTTAGATACTCCTACGAGCAGTACTTC
NA	TRBV4-2	TRBD2	TRBJ2-7	CASSQSGLAAYEQYF	TGTGCCAGCAGCCAATCGGGACTAGCGGCCTACGAGCAGTACTTC
NA	TRBV28	TRBD1	TRBJ1-6	CASKKPGTVIQALHF	TGTGCCAGCAAAAAACCCGGGACAGTAATTCAGGCCCTCCACTTT
NA	TRBV28	NA	TRBJ2-7	CASSPTPSSYEQYF	TGTGCCAGCAGCCCCACTCCGAGCTCCTACGAGCAGTACTTC
NA	TRBV5-1	TRBD2	TRBJ2-7	CASSLVLAGSSEQYF	TGCGCCAGCAGCTTGGTACTAGCGGGATCCAGCGAGCAGTACTTC
NA	TRBV28	NA	TRBJ1-5	CASLPWRGLAGNQPQHF	TGTGCCAGCCTACCTTGGAGGGGATTAGCCGGCAATCAGCCCCAGCATTTT
NA	TRBV7-9	NA	TRBJ2-5	CASSLEIGTQYF	TGTGCCAGCAGCTTAGAAATTGGGACCCAGTACTTC